Given below is one T cell receptor beta chain in context. A junction end diverges from the germline sequence, so it may reflect a read error. These data come from a study of blood T cell repertoires in COVID-19. Germline CDR1 and CDR2: DFQATT and SNEGSKA (reference sequence). CDR3 length equals 10 residues. Authors' methods: For nucleated cells, counts were estimated from reference gene primer amplification. Sequenced by immunoSEQ multiplex PCR; TCRdb stores in-frame clones only, minus some. V, J and clone size derive from that table, while D and trimming were established from the DNA sequence. The data show about 59,000 clones, 79% seen once.

Sequenced sample: peripheral blood. The TCR originated in a man in his 60s with acute or convalescent COVID-19. The rearrangement uses TRBV20-1 and TRBJ2-1; D gene ambiguous. The CDR3, as DNA: TGCAGTGCTAACTACAATGGGCAGTTCTTC. Its translation is CSANYNGQFF.